This section outlines one T cell receptor beta chain sequence together with its context. What it binds is not known. TCRdb keeps only in-frame clones here, not all; method: immunoSEQ multiplex PCR. Of tens of thousands of clones listed, roughly four fifths are singletons. Ahead of sequencing, the ViraFEST assay grew antigen-specific CD4+ T cells using viral peptide pools. After around nine days in culture, the CD4+ T cells were isolated. Prior SARS-CoV-2 infection was absent in the vaccine recipients, as shown by negative nucleocapsid antibodies. IL-2 at roughly 9.7 IU/ml and peptides at 9.5 to 10 ug/ml were added to cultured PBMC, fewer than 2.5 million per well. These data originate in a study of vaccination effects on CD4 cells after COVID-19. General observations from the study: The study enrolled few convalescent patients and sampled no early post-infection timepoints.

CDR3 size: 14 residues. Germline V lookup: CDR1 LGHNA, CDR2 YSLEER. V lost 1 base and J lost 9; bases outside the gene matches: 5. The chain uses TRBV4-3 and TRBJ2-1, with TRBD1 identical over 8 bases. The clonotype comes from a human donor who received a COVID-19 vaccine. The material sequenced was CD4+ T cells from PBMCs cultured with HCoV-NL63 spike peptides, taken before COVID-19 vaccination. This CDR3 is CASSQVRDRGEQFF. The CDR3 DNA reads TGCGCCAGCAGCCAAGTTCGAGACAGGGGTGAGCAGTTCTTC.